This T cell receptor (beta chain) was recorded in a study of cytomegalovirus exposure and HLA in healthy donors. Whole-study findings and limits: Presence/absence analyses treated sequencing depth as roughly uniform across donors.

Notes on this clone: The target antigen is unknown.

This PCR relied on a set of 60 Vbeta primers and 13 Jbeta primers. Libraries were prepared by immunoSEQ multiplex PCR; TCRdb keeps only in-frame clonotypes and omits some of them. The sample carries 60,000 or so clones, roughly 80% recorded once. Germline CDR1 is SGHRS and CDR2 is YFSETQ. This CDR3 is built from 15 residues. Trimming cost V 4 bases and J 2 bases; bases outside gene matches: 6. The gene calls are TRBV5-1 and TRBJ1-1; 9 bases are shared with TRBD1. Sequencing was carried out using PBMCs. This receptor was obtained from a woman between 40 and 50 years old in good health and CMV-seropositive. The DNA for the CDR3 is TGCGCCAGCAGCACGGTAACAGGGGGCAACACTGAAGCTTTCTTT. This encodes CASSTVTGGNTEAFF.